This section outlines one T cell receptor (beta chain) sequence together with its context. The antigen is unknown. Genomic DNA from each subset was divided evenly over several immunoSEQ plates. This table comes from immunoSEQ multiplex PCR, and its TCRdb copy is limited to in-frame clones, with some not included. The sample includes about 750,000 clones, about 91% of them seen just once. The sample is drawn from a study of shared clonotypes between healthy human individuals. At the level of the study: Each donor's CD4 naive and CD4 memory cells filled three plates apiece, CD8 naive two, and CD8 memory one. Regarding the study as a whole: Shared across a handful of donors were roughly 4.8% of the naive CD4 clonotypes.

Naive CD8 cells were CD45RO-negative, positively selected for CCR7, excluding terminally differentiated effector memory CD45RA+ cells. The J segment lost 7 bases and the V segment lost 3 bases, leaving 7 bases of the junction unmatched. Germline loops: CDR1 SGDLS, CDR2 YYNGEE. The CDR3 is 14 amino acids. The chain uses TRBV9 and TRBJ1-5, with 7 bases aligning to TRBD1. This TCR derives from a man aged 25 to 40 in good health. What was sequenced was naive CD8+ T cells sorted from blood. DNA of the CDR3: TGTGCCAGCAGCGATACAGGGGCCAGCCAGCCCCAGCATTTT. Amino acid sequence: CASSDTGASQPQHF.